A single TCR beta chain is shown here with its context. Its antigen is not identified. The sample belongs to a study of breast tumors, draining lymph nodes, adjacent tissues. Broader study findings: The lymph node origin of tumor T cells was framed as consistent with a hypothesis, not demonstrated. Tumors had less TCR diversity than lymph nodes, more than nontumor tissue.

TCRdb reprocessed the multiplex PCR reads via MiXCR and lists one record per CDR3 protein. The profile shows 120,000 to 150,000 distinct CDR3 sequences, around a third of them singletons. Germline V lookup: CDR1 LGHDT, CDR2 YNNKEL (reference sequence). The CDR3 sequence is 17 residues long. V lost 7 bases and J 3 bases, leaving 24 bases between the germline ends. The lymph nodes were axillary draining lymph nodes from breast cancer patients. This sequence originates from a female donor with breast cancer. Some clones in this sample may be carry-over from other donors' samples. The sequencing sample was made of axillary lymph node tissue. The gene calls are TRBV3-1 and TRBJ1-1; tentatively, D is TRBD1 (5 bases). The CDR3 DNA is TGTGCCAGCACCCCCAAGCCCCCACAGGTTTACTACACTGAAGCTTTCTTT. It codes for CASTPKPPQVYYTEAFF.